Listed here are 24 T cell receptor beta chains from one sample, sequenced in a study of cytomegalovirus exposure and HLA in healthy donors. The protocol was immunoSEQ multiplex PCR, while the TCRdb copy is restricted to in-frame clones and leaves out a portion. Among 280,000 or so clones listed, 85% to 90% were seen once. The sequencing input was PBMCs. These receptor sequences come from a woman in her late teens or twenties in good health and CMV-seronegative.

The V and J genes are TRBV5-1 and TRBJ1-1; 7 nucleotides align to TRBD1. Germline values: CDR1 SGHRS, CDR2 YFSETQ. This CDR3 has 14 amino acids. Germline trimming cut 3 bases from V and 3 bases from J; bases unmatched to any gene: 5. The DNA for the CDR3 is TGCGCCAGCAGCTCTAATACAGGGGACACTGAAGCTTTCTTT. Its translation: CASSSNTGDTEAFF. The full variable domain, rest sourced from reference TRBV5-1 and TRBJ1-1, is KAGVTQTPRYLIKTRGQQVTLSCSPISGHRSVSWYQQTPGQGLQFLFEYFSETQRNKGNFPGRFSGRQFSNSRSEMNVSTLELGDSALYLCASSSNTGDTEAFFGQGTRLTVV.

The CDR3 DNA sequence: TGTGCCAGCAGCTTCGCGGGACAGGGGAACACTGAAGCTTTCTTT. It specifies CASSFAGQGNTEAFF. The chain employs TRBV5-6 and TRBJ1-1, with TRBD1 identical over 9 bases. V shed 2 bases and J 1 base; nucleotides not matched to a gene: 3. Per the germline V gene, CDR1 is SGHDT and CDR2 is YYEEEE. The CDR3 contains 15 residues. Supplemented by reference TRBV5-6 and TRBJ1-1, the full variable domain reads DAGVTQSPTHLIKTRGQQVTLRCSPKSGHDTVSWYQQALGQGPQFIFQYYEEEERQRGNFPDRFSGHQFPNYSSELNVNALLLGDSALYLCASSFAGQGNTEAFFGQGTRLTVV.

Written as DNA, the CDR3 is TGTGCCAGCAGCTTAGGACAGCCCTACGAGCAGTACTTC. Translated, it gives CASSLGQPYEQYF. The chain carries TRBV7-6 and TRBJ2-7; D possibly corresponds to TRBD1 (5 bases). V was clipped by 1 base and J by 2 bases, with 6 bases between them. CDR1 and CDR2 from the germline V gene are SGHVS and FNYEAQ. The CDR3 covers 13 residues.

The chain is built from TRBV5-1 and TRBJ2-2; possible D gene TRBD2, 6 bases. From germline, CDR1 is SGHRS and CDR2 YFSETQ. The CDR3 totals 14 residues. The V gene lost 7 bases and the J gene lost 4 bases, with 14 bases spanning the gap. The CDR3 reads CASSPGVSTGELFF. The CDR3 DNA reads TGCGCCAGCTCGCCGGGGGTGAGCACCGGGGAGCTGTTTTTT.

The count of this clone is one. This chain joins TRBV15 and TRBJ1-2, with D possibly matching TRBD1 (5 bases). CDR1 and CDR2 (germline): LNHNV, YYDKDF (reference sequence). V was pared by 6 bases and J by 3 bases, with 11 bases between. The CDR3 loop spans 13 amino acids. The CDR3 loop is CATSEGRHYGYTF. Written as DNA, the CDR3 is TGTGCCACCAGTGAGGGGAGGCACTATGGCTACACCTTC.

The chain uses TRBV30 and TRBJ1-3; possibly TRBD1 for D (6 bases). CDR1 GTSNPN and CDR2 SVGIG come from the germline V gene (reference sequence). V shed 4 bases and J shed 4 bases, with 14 bases lying between them. The CDR3 runs to 14 residues. CDR3 loop: CAWTRTGNGNTIYF. The CDR3 region has the DNA TGTGCCTGGACCCGAACAGGGAACGGAAACACCATATATTTT.

The CDR3: CASMLGGSGSYNEQFF. In DNA form, the CDR3 reads TGTGCCAGCATGCTCGGGGGTTCGGGCTCCTACAATGAGCAGTTCTTC. The chain links TRBV28 to TRBJ2-1; D is perhaps TRBD2 (6 bases). V gave up 7 bases and J gave up 0 bases, with 16 bases separating them. The length of the CDR3 is 16 residues. The germline V gene has CDR1 MDHEN and CDR2 SYDVKM.

V gene TRBV21-1 combines with J gene TRBJ2-7; the D call TRBD2 from the table was never checked on the DNA. TRBV21-1 is noted as a pseudogene. The CDR3 sequence is 16 residues long. Written as DNA, the CDR3 is TGTGCCAGCAGCAGGACCGGGGGGAGGGCCGTCTACGAGCAGTACTTC. Translation: CASSRTGGRAVYEQYF.

V gene TRBV5-1 combines with J gene TRBJ2-2; D gene uncertain. Per the germline V gene, CDR1 is SGHRS and CDR2 is YFSETQ. The CDR3 spans 14 residues. V gave up 0 bases and J gave up 1 base, with 4 bases separating them. As DNA, the CDR3 is TGCGCCAGCAGCTTGGTAGTGAACACCGGGGAGCTGTTTTTT. Its translation is CASSLVVNTGELFF.

The rearrangement links TRBV11-2 to TRBJ1-1; tentative D call: TRBD1 (6 bases). The CDR3 covers 15 residues. V was clipped by 1 base and J by 1 base, with 10 bases between them. Germline CDR1 reads SGHAT; CDR2 reads FQNNGV. This CDR3 is CASSLVAGANTEAFF. In nucleotides, the CDR3 is TGTGCCAGCAGCTTAGTAGCAGGGGCGAACACTGAAGCTTTCTTT. Based on the CDR3 plus reference TRBV11-2 and TRBJ1-1, the full variable domain is EAGVAQSPRYKIIEKRQSVAFWCNPISGHATLYWYQQILGQGPKLLIQFQNNGVVDDSQLPKDRFSAERLKGVDSTLKIQPAKLEDSAVYLCASSLVAGANTEAFFGQGTRLTVV.

The chain is built from TRBV27 and TRBJ2-1; 7 bases match TRBD1. J gave up 0 bases and V 5 bases, and 7 bases lay outside the gene matches. The CDR3 is 16 residues long. Germline V gene data show CDR1 as MNHEY and CDR2 as SMNVEV (reference sequence). The CDR3 coding sequence is TGTGCCAGCAGTAGCAATCCAGGGGGCTCCTACAATGAGCAGTTCTTC. Its translation: CASSSNPGGSYNEQFF.

This clone was observed a handful of times. V usage is TRBV28 and J usage is TRBJ1-4; TRBD1 matches 7 bases. CDR1 is MDHEN and CDR2 is SYDVKM in the germline V gene. The CDR3 sequence is 14 residues long. V trimming: 5 bases; J trimming: 10 bases; junction bases outside the gene matches: 10. CDR3 amino acids: CASSRQGGWGKLFF. For the CDR3, the DNA is TGTGCCAGCAGTCGACAGGGCGGGTGGGGAAAACTGTTTTTT.

The chain couples TRBV5-1 to TRBJ2-2; TRBD1 agrees at 7 bases. The ends lost 4 bases at V and 3 bases at J; junction bases unmatched: 6. Germline V gene lookup returns CDR1 SGHRS and CDR2 YFSETQ. The CDR3 loop spans 15 amino acids. CDR3 sequence: CASSLTGMDTGELFF. Here the CDR3 DNA reads TGCGCCAGCAGCCTGACAGGGATGGACACCGGGGAGCTGTTTTTT. Combining the CDR3 with reference TRBV5-1 and TRBJ2-2 gives the whole variable domain KAGVTQTPRYLIKTRGQQVTLSCSPISGHRSVSWYQQTPGQGLQFLFEYFSETQRNKGNFPGRFSGRQFSNSRSEMNVSTLELGDSALYLCASSLTGMDTGELFFGEGSRLTVL.

The chain combines TRBV5-1 with TRBJ2-5; D possibly corresponds to TRBD2 (6 bases). CDR1 and CDR2 from the germline V gene are SGHRS and YFSETQ. V was shortened by 6 bases and J by 2 bases, with 14 bases between the two germline ends. The CDR3 is made up of 14 amino acids. CDR3 sequence reads: CASTRAGTQETQYF. Here the CDR3 DNA reads TGCGCCAGCACCCGAGCCGGGACTCAAGAGACCCAGTACTTC.

The V call is TRBV19, the J call TRBJ1-2; D is possibly TRBD1 (5 bases). V was clipped by 4 bases and J by 8 bases, with 17 bases between them. CDR1 and CDR2 from the germline V gene are LNHDA and SQIVND (reference sequence). This CDR3 region has 14 residues. In DNA, the CDR3 is TGTGCCAGTAGTAGCAGGGCTCCTTTCGGCGGCTACACCTTC. Translation: CASSSRAPFGGYTF.

The table lists this clone with many counts. The DNA is left out, because the CDR3 cannot be placed on it with certainty; the CDR3 is given as TCRdb lists it. This sequence joins TRBV7-9 and TRBJ2-3; the table's D gene call, TRBD2, was not cross checked with the DNA. Germline CDR1 reads SEHNR; CDR2 reads FQNEAQ (reference sequence). The CDR3 comprises 12 residues, both ends counted. The CDR3 sequence: CASSLKEIRSIF.

This clone has a single count. The V gene is TRBV6-1, the J gene TRBJ2-5; D remains unclear. Germline CDR1 MNHNS, CDR2 SASEGT. The length of the CDR3 is 15 residues. The V gene lost 1 base and the J gene lost 2 bases, with 11 bases spanning the gap. CDR3 in amino acids: CASSEGSRFQETQYF. The CDR3 DNA reads as TGTGCCAGCAGTGAAGGGTCCAGATTTCAAGAGACCCAGTACTTC.

The chain recombines TRBV19 with TRBJ2-7, with TRBD1 matching 9 bases. Trimming took 1 base from V and 4 from J; bases not matched to a gene: 8. The germline gives CDR1 LNHDA, CDR2 SQIVND (reference sequence). The CDR3 has 16 residues. The chain's CDR3 is CASSIGSGTGQYEQYF. The CDR3 bases are TGTGCCAGTAGTATAGGGTCCGGGACAGGGCAATACGAGCAGTACTTC.

In DNA form, the CDR3 reads TGTGCCAGCAGACGAGCGGGAGGGCCGTATAATGAGCAGTTCTTC. Protein product: CASRRAGGPYNEQFF. The rearrangement uses TRBV6-6 and TRBJ2-1; 10 nucleotides line up with TRBD2. The germline CDR1 and CDR2 sequences are MNHNY and SVGAGI (reference sequence). With 6 bases clipped from V and 7 bases from J, the junction kept 9 bases outside the gene matches. The CDR3 sequence is 15 residues long.

The rearrangement joins TRBV9 to TRBJ2-7; 11 bases match TRBD2. The germline V gene encodes CDR1 SGDLS and CDR2 YYNGEE. This CDR3 region has 15 residues. V shed 3 bases, J shed 11 bases, and the junction held 13 bases outside the gene matches. The CDR3 bases are TGTGCCAGCAGCGCTACCGGGACTAGCGGTTCAGTGGAGTACTTC. Translating it yields CASSATGTSGSVEYF.

V and J are TRBV28 and TRBJ1-5, with TRBD1 identical over 7 bases. The trim removed 6 bases at V and 9 bases at J, leaving 11 bases unmatched. CDR3 length: 14 residues. Germline V CDR1 and CDR2: MDHEN, SYDVKM. DNA of the CDR3: TGTGCCAGCAGATCTGACAGGGATGGGCGGCCCCAGCATTTT. Protein sequence: CASRSDRDGRPQHF.

The rearrangement links TRBV4-3 to TRBJ2-3; D possibly corresponds to TRBD1 (7 bases). Trimming left V 4 bases short and J 3 bases short, with 14 bases between. Germline-derived CDR1 and CDR2 are LGHNA and YSLEER. This CDR3 is 15 amino acids long. The CDR3 reads CASSLVTGTTDTQYF. CDR3 nucleotides: TGCGCCAGCAGCCTCGTGACAGGGACTACAGATACGCAGTATTTT.

The chain combines TRBV7-3 with TRBJ1-1; TRBD1 might be the D (5 bases). CDR1 is SGHTA and CDR2 is FQGTGA in the germline V gene. This CDR3 contains 14 residues. V was shortened by 2 bases and J by 1 base, with 8 bases between the two germline ends. The CDR3 is CASSLDRWNTEAFF. The CDR3 coding sequence is TGTGCCAGCAGCTTAGACAGATGGAACACTGAAGCTTTCTTT.

This chain connects TRBV4-3 to TRBJ2-5, with D perhaps TRBD1 (5 bases). The V gene lost 1 base and the J gene lost 5 bases, with 14 bases spanning the gap. This CDR3 comprises 15 residues. CDR1 is LGHNA, CDR2 YSLEER, per germline. This CDR3 reads CASSQGGRGWETQYF. The DNA for the CDR3 is TGCGCCAGCAGCCAAGGCGGAAGGGGTTGGGAGACCCAGTACTTC.